This T cell receptor (beta chain) derives from a study of blood T cells in healthy people across ages. A sample-barcoded 5' primer and a J-beta primer mix were used in a second PCR of about 6 to 12 cycles. Each CDR3 protein is one row after TCRdb ran MiXCR on the 5' RACE reads. The sample carries about 940,000 distinct CDR3 sequences, roughly 50% recorded once. This CDR3 is 15 amino acids long. Germline CDR1 and CDR2: MDHEN and SYDVKM. J was trimmed by 4 bases and V by 2 bases; bases with no gene match: 4. Sample: blood. This sequence was found in a young man in good health. This sequence joins TRBV28 and TRBJ1-2; 10 bases match TRBD1. CDR3 coding DNA: TGTGCCAGCAGTTTAGTGGGACAGGGGCCCTATGGCTACACCTTC. As protein: CASSLVGQGPYGYTF.